The 27 T cell receptor beta chains listed next were all sequenced from one sample in a study of T cells in localized non-small cell lung cancer. The method was immunoSEQ multiplex PCR; TCRdb's version includes in-frame clones alone and lacks a portion of them. The sample consists of about 82,000 clones, 80% of them appearing once. This sample comprised PBMCs, obtained before any cancer treatment. These receptors were collected from a man aged 35 to 70 with stage II squamous cell lung carcinoma.

In this sample, this clone turned up a few times. The rearrangement uses TRBV6-1 and TRBJ2-7; 9 nucleotides match TRBD1. The junction had 7 bases not matched to a gene; V was cut back by 5 bases and J by 2 bases. The length of the CDR3 is 15 residues. Germline lookup yields CDR1 MNHNS and CDR2 SASEGT. CDR3 DNA: TGTGCCAGCAGTCCCCTAGACAGGGGGACCTACGAGCAGTACTTC. This sequence encodes CASSPLDRGTYEQYF.

V is TRBV28 and J is TRBJ1-5, with a tentative D call TRBD1 (6 bases). With 2 bases removed from V and 6 bases from J, the gap between germline ends came to 14 bases. This CDR3 has 15 amino acids. CDR1 MDHEN and CDR2 SYDVKM come from the germline V gene. CDR3 bases: TGTGCCAGCAGTTTAGGGGGGCACGGTGGTCAGCCCCAGCATTTT. Its translation: CASSLGGHGGQPQHF.

The chain is built from TRBV18 and TRBJ1-2; TRBD1 might be the D (6 bases). Trimming took 3 bases from V and 5 from J, leaving 10 bases between them. Germline V gene sequence: CDR1 KGHSH, CDR2 LQKENI. The CDR3 length is 13 residues. Here the CDR3 DNA reads TGTGCCAGCTCACCCGAAGGACAGTATGGCTACACCTTC. Residues: CASSPEGQYGYTF. The complete variable domain, with remaining parts taken from reference TRBV18 and TRBJ1-2, reads NAGVMQNPRHLVRRRGQEARLRCSPMKGHSHVYWYRQLPEEGLKFMVYLQKENIIDESGMPKERFSAEFPKEGPSILRIQQVVRGDSAAYFCASSPEGQYGYTFGSGTRLTVV.

The chain employs TRBV7-9 and TRBJ2-1; TRBD2 matches 9 bases. V gave up 6 bases and J gave up 3 bases; unmatched junction bases: 6. CDR1 SEHNR and CDR2 FQNEAQ come from the germline V gene (reference sequence). CDR3 length: 15 amino acids. The CDR3 DNA is TGTGCCAGCAGTATAGGACTAGCGCTCTACAATGAGCAGTTCTTC. Its protein product is CASSIGLALYNEQFF.

V is TRBV7-9 and J is TRBJ2-5, with 8 bases lining up with TRBD2. In germline, CDR1 is SEHNR, CDR2 FQNEAQ (reference sequence). The V and J ends lost 5 bases and 1 base, in that order; junction bases with no gene match: 9. The length of the CDR3 is 16 residues. The CDR3 reads CASSLRLAGTQETQYF. CDR3 bases: TGTGCCAGCAGCCTAAGATTAGCGGGGACCCAAGAGACCCAGTACTTC.

CDR3 protein: CASSPPGPRATNEKLFF. The CDR3 DNA sequence: TGTGCCAGTAGTCCTCCGGGACCTAGGGCAACTAATGAAAAACTGTTTTTT. J is TRBJ1-4 and V is TRBV19; a possible D gene is TRBD1 (5 bases). Trimming removed 5 bases from V and 0 bases from J, with 16 bases in between. The CDR3 is 17 residues long. Germline V gene lookup returns CDR1 LNHDA and CDR2 SQIVND (reference sequence).

V is TRBV7-9 and J is TRBJ2-1, with D unclear. V was pared by 5 bases and J by 10 bases, with 6 bases between. The CDR3 loop spans 10 amino acids. Germline CDR1 and CDR2: SEHNR and FQNEAQ (reference sequence). CDR3 loop: CASSLTEQFF. DNA of the CDR3: TGTGCCAGCAGCCTCACAGAGCAGTTCTTC.

This chain uses TRBV19 with TRBJ2-1; no firm D call. The CDR3 has 16 amino acids. The germline gives CDR1 LNHDA, CDR2 SQIVND (reference sequence). V lost 7 bases, J lost 1 base, and 17 bases lay in between. The DNA of the CDR3 is TGTGCCAGTACTGCCCTTTCGGCGCCTTCCTACAATGAGCAGTTCTTC. Its protein product is CASTALSAPSYNEQFF. The full variable domain, completed using reference TRBV19 and TRBJ2-1, is DGGITQSPKYLFRKEGQNVTLSCEQNLNHDAMYWYRQDPGQGLRLIYYSQIVNDFQKGDIAEGYSVSREKKESFPLTVTSAQKNPTAFYLCASTALSAPSYNEQFFGPGTRLTVL.

J is TRBJ1-2 and V is TRBV4-2; D is possibly TRBD1 (5 bases). Between the trimmed V and J ends, which lost 0 bases and 4 bases, there was a span of 15 bases. This CDR3 region has 16 residues. Germline lookup yields CDR1 LGHNA and CDR2 YNFKEQ. CDR3 DNA: TGTGCCAGCAGCCAAGATCGGGGGGTCCCAATCTATGGCTACACCTTC. This sequence encodes CASSQDRGVPIYGYTF.

V usage is TRBV29-1 and J usage is TRBJ2-3; no clear D gene. Germline lookup yields CDR1 SQVTM and CDR2 ANQGSEA. The CDR3 is 13 amino acids. V was trimmed by 3 bases and J by 2 bases, leaving 9 bases between them. The DNA of the CDR3 is TGCAGCGTTGAGGTCGGCCACACAGATACGCAGTATTTT. Amino acids: CSVEVGHTDTQYF.

This clone was recorded once. The rearrangement joins TRBV5-4 to TRBJ1-2; D possibly corresponds to TRBD1 (6 bases). The germline V and J ends were trimmed by 4 bases and 6 bases, with 16 bases remaining between them. Germline values: CDR1 SGHNT, CDR2 YYREEE (reference sequence). The CDR3 is 14 residues long. The CDR3 sequence is CASSAPGTRDGYTF. DNA of the CDR3: TGTGCCAGCAGCGCCCCCGGGACAAGGGATGGCTACACCTTC.

This clone was observed a handful of times. The chain recombines TRBV28 with TRBJ2-2; D may be TRBD2 (5 bases). Germline CDR1 MDHEN, CDR2 SYDVKM. V dropped 3 bases and J dropped 1 base, with 9 bases sitting between them. The CDR3 runs to 15 residues. DNA of the CDR3: TGTGCCAGCAGTTTTCGGGAACAGAACACCGGGGAGCTGTTTTTT. This sequence encodes CASSFREQNTGELFF.

A word on this clone: With only one base between it and a far larger clone, this is likely a read error. Within the sample, other DNA sequences also encode this same CDR3. The chain carries TRBV5-1 and TRBJ2-5; no clear D gene. CDR1 is SGHRS and CDR2 is YFSETQ in the germline V gene. Trimming cost V 0 bases and J 2 bases, with 5 bases left between them. CDR3 length: 13 residues. CDR3 residues: CASSLVLQETQYF. The CDR3 DNA reads TGCGCCAGCAGCTTGGTACTTCAAGAGACCCAGTACTTC. Using reference TRBV5-1 and TRBJ2-5 for the parts outside the CDR3, the full variable domain is KAGVTQTPRYLIKTRGQQVTLSCSPISGHRSVSWYQQTPGQGLQFLFEYFSETQRNKGNFPGRFSGRQFSNSRSEMNVSTLELGDSALYLCASSLVLQETQYFGPGTRLLVL.

The chain links TRBV6-6 to TRBJ1-6; 10 bases fit TRBD1. Germline trimming cut 6 bases from V and 7 bases from J; bases unmatched to any gene: 3. CDR3 length: 14 residues. The V gene's germline CDR1 is MNHNY and CDR2 SVGAGI (reference sequence). This CDR3 is CASSLDRGNSPLHF. The CDR3 DNA reads as TGTGCCAGCAGCTTGGACAGGGGGAATTCACCCCTCCACTTT.

The chain has TRBV7-3 and TRBJ1-2; D is possibly TRBD1 (5 bases). The CDR3 has 15 amino acids. V lost 1 base and J lost 5, with 14 bases in between. Germline V lookup: CDR1 SGHTA, CDR2 FQGTGA. The CDR3 here is CASSLKAGPRYGYTF. The DNA for the CDR3 is TGTGCCAGCAGCTTAAAAGCAGGGCCCAGGTATGGCTACACCTTC. The whole variable domain, filled in from reference TRBV7-3 and TRBJ1-2, reads GAGVSQTPSNKVTEKGKYVELRCDPISGHTALYWYRQSLGQGPEFLIYFQGTGAADDSGLPNDRFFAVRPEGSVSTLKIQRTERGDSAVYLCASSLKAGPRYGYTFGSGTRLTVV.

On this clone itself: At one of its ends the junction is not consistent with the germline gene, which may arise from a read error. The chain has TRBV13 and TRBJ2-3; perhaps TRBD1 as D (5 bases). The length of the CDR3 is 13 residues. Germline CDR1 is PRHDT and CDR2 is FYEKMQ (reference sequence). The CDR3, as DNA: TGTGCCAGCAGCCTAGGGGGCACAGATACGCAGTATTTT. Encoded protein: CASSLGGTDTQYF.

The rearrangement joins TRBV9 to TRBJ1-1; 10 bases line up with TRBD1. V dropped 3 bases and J dropped 5; count of bases not matched to a gene: 4. Germline CDR1 and CDR2: SGDLS and YYNGEE. The CDR3 sequence is 14 residues long. The CDR3 is CASSDGTGDTEAFF. The CDR3 bases are TGTGCCAGCAGCGACGGGACAGGGGATACTGAAGCTTTCTTT.

The rearrangement uses TRBV2 and TRBJ1-1; D might be TRBD1 (6 bases). V was shortened by 6 bases and J by 0 bases, with 11 bases between the two germline ends. The CDR3 length is 14 residues. Germline CDR1 is SNHLY and CDR2 is FYNNEI. CDR3: CASRTTGMNTEAFF. The CDR3 DNA is TGTGCCAGCAGGACGACAGGTATGAACACTGAAGCTTTCTTT.

The chain employs TRBV5-4 and TRBJ2-2, with 9 bases that match TRBD1. The germline V gene has CDR1 SGHNT and CDR2 YYREEE (reference sequence). The CDR3 sequence is 15 residues long. V was clipped by 5 bases and J by 4 bases; unmatched bases: 6. The CDR3 reads CASRRTGAGTGELFF. The CDR3 region has the DNA TGTGCCAGCAGGCGGACAGGGGCGGGCACCGGGGAGCTGTTTTTT.

The chain uses TRBV5-1 and TRBJ2-1; TRBD1 matches at 9 bases. CDR1 is SGHRS, CDR2 YFSETQ, per germline. V lost 0 bases to trimming and J lost 6 bases; unmatched junction nucleotides: 4. The CDR3 sequence is 15 residues long. The CDR3 reads CASSLVGQGINEQFF. CDR3 nucleotide sequence: TGCGCCAGCAGCTTGGTGGGACAGGGTATCAATGAGCAGTTCTTC.

The rearrangement joins TRBV9 to TRBJ1-2; D perhaps matches TRBD1 (6 bases). Germline lookup yields CDR1 SGDLS and CDR2 YYNGEE. Trimming removed 4 bases at V and 5 bases at J, with 21 bases between. The CDR3 consists of 16 residues. CDR3 nucleotide sequence: TGTGCCAGCAGCTCCCCCCGTCCGGGGGGCACATATGGCTACACCTTC. Amino acid sequence: CASSSPRPGGTYGYTF.

V gene TRBV7-8 combines with J gene TRBJ2-1; a possible D gene is TRBD2 (6 bases). The CDR3 spans 13 residues. The V end lost 5 bases, the J end lost 7 bases, and 12 bases lay between the germline ends. Germline loops: CDR1 SGHVS, CDR2 FQNEAQ. DNA of the CDR3: TGTGCCAGCAGCACACTAGCTCGGAATGAGCAGTTCTTC. This translates into CASSTLARNEQFF.

The chain couples TRBV7-9 to TRBJ1-1; D remains ambiguous. The V gene's germline CDR1 is SEHNR and CDR2 FQNEAQ (reference sequence). Trimming took 1 base from V and 5 from J, leaving 5 bases between them. There are 12 residues in the CDR3. In DNA form, the CDR3 reads TGTGCCAGCAGCTTAGGATTTACTGAAGCTTTCTTT. Translation: CASSLGFTEAFF.

The chain uses TRBV18 and TRBJ1-1, with D maybe TRBD1 (6 bases). CDR1 and CDR2 from the germline V gene are KGHSH and LQKENI. The CDR3 is 15 residues long. The V gene lost 7 bases and the J gene lost 2 bases, with 17 bases spanning the gap. This CDR3 reads CASYGQTRSNTEAFF. The CDR3 DNA follows: TGTGCCAGCTACGGACAGACGCGCAGCAACACTGAAGCTTTCTTT.

The V gene is TRBV10-2, the J gene TRBJ1-1; D gene ambiguous. Germline loops: CDR1 WSHSY, CDR2 SAAADI. The length of the CDR3 is 13 residues. The V gene lost 4 bases and the J gene lost 0 bases, with 6 bases spanning the gap. The DNA for the CDR3 is TGCGCCAGCAGTGCGGGGATGAACACTGAAGCTTTCTTT. Its translation: CASSAGMNTEAFF.

CDR3 sequence: CASSLLSREAFF. CDR3 DNA sequence: TGTGCCAGCAGTTTATTGTCGAGAGAAGCTTTCTTT. The genes are TRBV28 and TRBJ1-1, with D unclear. Trimming removed 1 base from V and 8 bases from J, with 8 bases in between. Germline V CDR1 and CDR2: MDHEN, SYDVKM. The CDR3 has 12 residues.

The chain couples TRBV5-4 to TRBJ1-4, with a tentative D call TRBD1 (6 bases). The CDR3 length is 14 residues. The germline V gene has CDR1 SGHNT and CDR2 YYREEE (reference sequence). Trimming removed 4 bases from V and 6 bases from J, with 13 bases in between. The CDR3 is CASSLGGRDEKLFF. The CDR3 bases are TGTGCCAGCAGCCTAGGGGGGCGGGATGAAAAACTGTTTTTT.